This T cell receptor (beta chain) was recovered during a study of graft-versus-host responses after intestinal transplantation. Study summary: Among the recipients, all got anti-thymocyte globulin induction and then tacrolimus and steroids for roughly three years. General study points: Peak circulating GvH clone levels tracked with early post-transplant HvG declines. Detection of GvH clones occurred in recipient marrow, and some had their first appearance in ileum or blood.

Measured with immunoSEQ multiplex PCR; TCRdb has only the in-frame clones, and not every one. The sample records some 140,000 clones, 80% to 95% being singletons. A note on this clone: What it binds is not known.

Per germline, CDR1 SNHLY and CDR2 FYNNEI. V shed 7 bases, J shed 4 bases, and the junction held 5 bases outside the gene matches. The CDR3 sequence is 13 residues long. J is TRBJ1-2 and V is TRBV2; 8 positions match TRBD1. Sequenced material: unstimulated CD4+ T cells sorted from spleen or lymph node cells, taken before intestinal transplant. The receptor's source is a human donor who received an intestinal transplant. CDR3: CASTDRAAYGYTF. The DNA for the CDR3 is TGTGCCAGCACGGACAGGGCTGCCTATGGCTACACCTTC.